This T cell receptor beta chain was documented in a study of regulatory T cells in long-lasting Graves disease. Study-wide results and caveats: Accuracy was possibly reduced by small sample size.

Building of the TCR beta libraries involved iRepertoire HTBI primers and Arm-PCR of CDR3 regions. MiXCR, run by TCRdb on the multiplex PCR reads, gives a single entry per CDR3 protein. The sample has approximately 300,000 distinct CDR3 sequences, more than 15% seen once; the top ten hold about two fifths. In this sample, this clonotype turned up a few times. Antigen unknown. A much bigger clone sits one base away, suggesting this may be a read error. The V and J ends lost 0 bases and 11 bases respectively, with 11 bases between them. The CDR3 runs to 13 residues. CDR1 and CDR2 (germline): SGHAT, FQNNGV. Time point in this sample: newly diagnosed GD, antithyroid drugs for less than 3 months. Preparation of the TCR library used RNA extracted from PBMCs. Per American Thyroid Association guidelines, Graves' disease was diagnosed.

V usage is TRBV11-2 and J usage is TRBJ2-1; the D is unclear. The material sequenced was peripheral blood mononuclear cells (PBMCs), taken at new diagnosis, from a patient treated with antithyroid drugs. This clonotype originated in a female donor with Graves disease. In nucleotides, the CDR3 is TGTGCCAGCAGCTTAGATTTGGGCGGCCAGCAGTTCTTC. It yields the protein CASSLDLGGQQFF.